A single T cell receptor (beta chain) is shown here with its context. The count of this clone is one. It lacks a known antigen. Within one base of it there is no much larger clone, and no base qualities were kept. At one collaborating source in Seattle, patients were enrolled during active infection and were followed longitudinally through the course of disease. Collaborating institutions collected whole blood in K2EDTA tubes following their own protocols. Collaborator samples were shipped for TCRbeta analysis as frozen whole blood, isolated PBMCs, or DNA extracted from either sample type. The junction carries 10 bases between V and J, which are trimmed by 1 base and 6 bases respectively. The germline V gene sets CDR1 to SGHDN and CDR2 to FVKESK. The CDR3 sequence holds 13 residues, the cysteine and phenylalanine included. The kept DNA is CDR3 alone, 39 bases in frame from the first base. This entry comes from a study of blood T cell repertoires in COVID-19 (dated by TCRdb to the early 2020s). The study in broad terms: Samples from collaborators originated in the United States, Italy and Spain and spanned both the acute and convalescent phases of COVID-19. The material from the prospective study consisted of cDNA or gDNA derived from T cells, B-cell-depleted T cells, or PBMCs. Deeply sampled blood TCRbeta repertoires from subjects exposed to, actively infected with, or recovered from COVID-19 were included in the dataset. The repertoires were released in a freely available public database intended as a resource for research on the immune response to SARS-CoV-2. The samples were drawn from two sources: the first 160 participants of the ongoing ImmuneRACE study, and 1,254 subjects contributed by 6 global collaborators. Nearly every sample came with metadata listing a de-identified subject ID, COVID-19 status, age in years and sex. HLA class I and class II types, where available, came from metadata supplied by the sample provider rather than from assay-based typing.

The full study reports these points: The amount of clinical and demographic metadata varied by source and participant and was provided uncurated.

The immunoSEQ Assay, a bias-controlled multiplex PCR, was used to amplify TCRbeta CDR3 regions from genomic DNA. The paper's processing steps were these. Nucleated cell counts per sample were estimated from amplification of reference gene primers within the assay. To quantify the absolute abundance of each unique TCRbeta CDR3 rearrangement, sequence reads were collapsed and filtered. For each sample, productive Simpson clonality was calculated as the square root of Simpson's diversity index over productive rearrangements. This immuneACCESS table, as held by TCRdb, lists in-frame sequences with V and J called but not all clones. Of the missing ones, under half trace to an unresolved V gene in checked studies; the others have no known cause. The V and J calls and clone size were taken over from that table, and D and trimming were inferred from the DNA. This sample gives about 480,000 clones in total; 88% of them show up just once. In total, the top ten clones hold over 10% of the sample.

The sequenced sample consisted of peripheral blood. The chain couples TRBV14 to TRBJ2-7, and the D gene may be TRBD2, 6 bases matching. This TCR was sampled from a woman aged 45 to 65 with COVID-19, enrolled during active disease. The sequenced DNA: TGTGCCAGCAGCCAAGTAGGAGGGATCGAGCAGTACTTC. Translated, this is CASSQVGGIEQYF.